Below, 21 T cell receptor beta chains from the same sample are listed, as sequenced in a study of cytomegalovirus exposure and HLA in healthy donors. In the PCR, 60 Vbeta and 13 Jbeta primers were used. Libraries were prepared by immunoSEQ multiplex PCR; TCRdb keeps only in-frame clonotypes and omits some of them. The sample has about 160,000 clones; 70% to 90% are singletons. The source material was PBMCs. The receptors stem from a man between 18 and 35 years old in good health and CMV-seropositive.

The J gene is TRBJ2-1, the V gene TRBV5-1, with TRBD1 matching over 9 bases. V was clipped by 2 bases and J by 7 bases; unmatched bases: 7. The CDR3 sequence is 15 residues long. The V gene's germline CDR1 is SGHRS and CDR2 YFSETQ. CDR3 protein: CASSLPGTGLNEQFF. As DNA, the CDR3 is TGCGCCAGCAGCTTACCCGGGACAGGGTTGAATGAGCAGTTCTTC.

The chain uses TRBV5-4 and TRBJ1-2, with unresolved D. V was pared by 1 base and J by 12 bases, with 19 bases between. This CDR3 contains 14 residues. The germline gives CDR1 SGHNT, CDR2 YYREEE (reference sequence). The CDR3 protein is CASSLWREPMRDTF. The CDR3 DNA sequence: TGTGCCAGCAGCTTGTGGAGGGAACCTATGAGGGACACCTTC.

The rearrangement links TRBV6-5 to TRBJ2-7; 7 bases agree with TRBD1. V shed 5 bases and J 1 base; nucleotides not matched to a gene: 2. CDR3 length: 13 amino acids. Germline assignment: CDR1 MNHEY and CDR2 SVGAGI. The DNA of the CDR3 is TGTGCCAGCAGTAGGGACAGATCCTACGAGCAGTACTTC. Protein product: CASSRDRSYEQYF.

The chain employs TRBV20-1 and TRBJ1-2, with 7 bases lining up with TRBD1. This CDR3 contains 11 residues. Germline assignment: CDR1 DFQATT and CDR2 SNEGSKA (reference sequence). V shed 5 bases, J shed 13 bases, and the junction held 10 bases outside the gene matches. Written as DNA, the CDR3 is TGCAGTGCTGACGGACAGGCCTCCCTCACCTTC. This encodes CSADGQASLTF.

This clone was seen only a few times. The chain links TRBV6-1 to TRBJ1-5; D gene ambiguous. V was pared by 8 bases and J by 0 bases, with 14 bases between. CDR3 length: 15 amino acids. Germline values: CDR1 MNHNS, CDR2 SASEGT. This CDR3 is CASRDLQFSNQPQHF. CDR3 nucleotides: TGTGCCAGCCGGGATCTCCAATTTAGCAATCAGCCCCAGCATTTT.

The gene calls are TRBV7-8 and TRBJ2-5; 9 bases are a match to TRBD2. The germline CDR1 and CDR2 sequences are SGHVS and FQNEAQ. Trimming cost V 2 bases and J 0 bases; bases outside gene matches: 1. The CDR3 is 15 amino acids. The CDR3 DNA follows: TGTGCCAGCAGCTTAAGCGGGGGGTACCAAGAGACCCAGTACTTC. Amino acids: CASSLSGGYQETQYF. The full variable domain, rest sourced from reference TRBV7-8 and TRBJ2-5, is GAGVSQSPRYKVAKRGQDVALRCDPISGHVSLFWYQQALGQGPEFLTYFQNEAQLDKSGLPSDRFFAERPEGSVSTLKIQRTQQEDSAVYLCASSLSGGYQETQYFGPGTRLLVL.

The DNA for the CDR3 is TGTGCCAGCAGCTTAGACCCTATTACTAGCGGGGTTTACAATGAGCAGTTCTTC. It encodes CASSLDPITSGVYNEQFF. The chain is built from TRBV11-2 and TRBJ2-1; 10 bases are a match to TRBD2. The germline V gene has CDR1 SGHAT and CDR2 FQNNGV. The CDR3 has 18 residues. Trimming removed 0 bases from V and 4 bases from J; junction bases left unmatched: 9.

This rearrangement joins TRBV7-2 to TRBJ1-5; 7 bases are shared with TRBD1. V was clipped by 5 bases and J by 0 bases; unmatched bases: 7. In germline, CDR1 is SGHTA, CDR2 FQGNSA. The CDR3 totals 16 residues. CDR3 sequence: CASSPMTGYSNQPQHF. CDR3 in DNA: TGTGCCAGCAGCCCAATGACAGGGTATAGCAATCAGCCCCAGCATTTT.

As regards this clone: Other DNA sequences in this specimen translate into the identical CDR3. The V gene is TRBV19, the J gene TRBJ2-5, with D possibly matching TRBD2 (6 bases). Per germline, CDR1 LNHDA and CDR2 SQIVND (reference sequence). Trimming took 3 bases from V and 1 from J, leaving 12 bases between them. The CDR3 is made up of 15 amino acids. The CDR3 nucleotides are TGTGCCAGTAGTATCAGTTGGCGGGGCCAAGAGACCCAGTACTTC. As protein: CASSISWRGQETQYF.

The chain combines TRBV7-9 with TRBJ2-1; TRBD1 is a possible D gene (6 bases). CDR3 length: 15 amino acids. V was trimmed by 3 bases and J by 3 bases, leaving 12 bases between them. Germline assignment: CDR1 SEHNR and CDR2 FQNEAQ (reference sequence). As DNA, the CDR3 is TGTGCCAGCAGCTTTGGTACAGGGATCTACAATGAGCAGTTCTTC. Translation: CASSFGTGIYNEQFF.

The chain couples TRBV7-3 to TRBJ2-5; D not resolved. Between the trimmed V and J ends, which lost 3 bases and 1 base, there was a span of 6 bases. There are 13 residues in the CDR3. In germline, CDR1 is SGHTA, CDR2 FQGTGA. The CDR3 region has the DNA TGTGCCAGCAGCTTTGCGGCCCAAGAGACCCAGTACTTC. The encoded protein is CASSFAAQETQYF.

V gene TRBV5-1 combines with J gene TRBJ2-7, with TRBD1 as a possible D gene (5 bases). This CDR3 region has 11 residues. The germline V and J ends were trimmed by 0 bases and 7 bases, with 5 bases remaining between them. From germline, CDR1 is SGHRS and CDR2 YFSETQ. CDR3: CASSLAGEQYF. CDR3 coding DNA: TGCGCCAGCAGCTTGGCAGGGGAGCAGTACTTC.

In the case of this clone: The same CDR3 also results from other DNA sequences found in this sample. The rearrangement uses TRBV30 and TRBJ1-5, with 7 bases fitting TRBD1. Germline CDR1 GTSNPN, CDR2 SVGIG (reference sequence). V was clipped by 1 base and J by 6 bases; unmatched bases: 3. The CDR3 is 13 amino acids. This CDR3 reads CAWSGQGTQPQHF. The CDR3 region has the DNA TGTGCCTGGAGTGGACAGGGTACTCAGCCCCAGCATTTT.

V usage is TRBV11-2 and J usage is TRBJ2-7; tentative D call: TRBD1 (5 bases). CDR1 is SGHAT, CDR2 FQNNGV, per germline. The CDR3 contains 15 residues. V was clipped by 7 bases and J by 3 bases, with 19 bases between them. The CDR3 sequence is CASNLYLGQDYEQYF. The CDR3 DNA is TGTGCCAGCAACCTTTACCTGGGGCAGGACTACGAGCAGTACTTC.

The chain has TRBV15 and TRBJ1-3; D perhaps matches TRBD1 (5 bases). V shed 0 bases and J shed 7 bases, with 13 bases lying between them. CDR1 is LNHNV and CDR2 is YYDKDF in the germline V gene (reference sequence). The CDR3 contains 15 residues. CDR3 nucleotide sequence: TGTGCCACCAGCAGAGATGGGGGGTTAGGGAACACCATATATTTT. Amino acids: CATSRDGGLGNTIYF.

The genes are TRBV19 and TRBJ1-1; D possibly corresponds to TRBD1 (5 bases). The CDR3 length is 13 residues. Per germline, CDR1 LNHDA and CDR2 SQIVND (reference sequence). Trimming shortened V by 3 bases and J by 11 bases, and 16 bases separated the two germline ends. The CDR3, as DNA: TGTGCCAGTAGTATCAACAGGCCGGCATGGGCTTTCTTT. Translated: CASSINRPAWAFF.

The chain is built from TRBV4-3 and TRBJ1-4; D unclear. The germline gives CDR1 LGHNA, CDR2 YSLEER. V was pared by 1 base and J by 0 bases, with 6 bases between. This CDR3 region has 15 residues. The CDR3 nucleotides read TGCGCCAGCAGCCAAGCTTACTCAACTAATGAAAAACTGTTTTTT. Amino acid sequence: CASSQAYSTNEKLFF.

The chain is built from TRBV6-1 and TRBJ1-2; D call uncertain. V gave up 1 base and J gave up 8 bases, with 5 bases separating them. Germline CDR1 MNHNS, CDR2 SASEGT. The CDR3 has 11 residues. In DNA, the CDR3 is TGTGCCAGCAGTGAAGACCTAGGCTACACCTTC. Translation gives CASSEDLGYTF.

V gene TRBV27 combines with J gene TRBJ1-5; 9 nucleotides agree with TRBD1. The CDR3 totals 12 residues. Germline V gene data show CDR1 as MNHEY and CDR2 as SMNVEV (reference sequence). V shed 9 bases and J 7 bases; nucleotides not matched to a gene: 4. This CDR3 is CARTGGIQPQHF. The CDR3, as DNA: TGTGCCAGGACAGGGGGTATCCAGCCCCAGCATTTT.

The V call is TRBV6-5, the J call TRBJ2-1; TRBD2 matches 8 bases. This CDR3 spans 15 amino acids. Trimming removed 6 bases from V and 5 bases from J; junction bases left unmatched: 9. CDR1 is MNHEY and CDR2 is SVGAGI in the germline V gene. The CDR3 here is CASSPLAGGHNEQFF. CDR3 DNA: TGTGCCAGCAGCCCTCTGGCGGGGGGACACAATGAGCAGTTCTTC.

This chain joins TRBV2 and TRBJ2-3, with D possibly being TRBD1 (6 bases). This CDR3 comprises 16 residues. Deletions cut 5 bases from V and 0 bases from J, with 15 bases between. From germline, CDR1 is SNHLY and CDR2 FYNNEI. The CDR3, as DNA: TGTGCCAGCAGTCAAGGGGACATACTTAGCACAGATACGCAGTATTTT. Protein: CASSQGDILSTDTQYF.